This TCR beta chain originates from a study of blood T cell repertoires in COVID-19. Germline CDR1 KGHDR, CDR2 SFDVKD. The CDR3 contains 14 residues. The junction had 7 bases not matched to a gene; V was cut back by 5 bases and J by 5 bases. Assay: immunoSEQ multiplex PCR; the TCRdb copy retains only in-frame clones and omits some. The profile shows approximately 270,000 clones, about 80% of them singletons. The sequence came from an elderly man with acute or convalescent COVID-19. The sample comprised peripheral blood. This chain joins TRBV24-1 and TRBJ1-1, with TRBD1 matching 7 bases. CDR3 in amino acids: CATSGRGQGTEAFF. The CDR3 DNA is TGTGCCACCAGTGGGAGGGGGCAGGGGACTGAAGCTTTCTTT.